This T cell receptor (beta chain) derives from a study of response to subunit inactivated influenza vaccine. Germline CDR1 SGHTA, CDR2 FQGNSA. The CDR3 is made up of 16 amino acids. The V gene end was trimmed by 5 bases and the J gene end by 2 bases; junction bases not matched to a gene: 6. TCRdb reprocessed the RT-PCR reads via MiXCR and lists one record per CDR3 protein. The table shows about 570,000 distinct CDR3 sequences, with around 11% occurring only once. The same sample was also studied in work on T cells expressing NK-cell markers. As reported in that work: The TCR beta cDNA came from 5'RACE template switching with UMIs.

Sequenced material: PBMCs from blood, taken on the day of vaccination. This sequence was found in a man aged 45-60 years who received an inactivated influenza vaccine. The J gene is TRBJ2-7, the V gene TRBV7-2, with 13 nucleotides matching TRBD2. In DNA form, the CDR3 reads TGTGCCAGCAGCCGGAGACTAGCGGGAGGACCCTACGAGCAGTACTTC. Translating it yields CASSRRLAGGPYEQYF. Looking up the rest from reference TRBV7-2 and TRBJ2-7 gives the full variable domain: GAGVSQSPSNKVTEKGKDVELRCDPISGHTALYWYRQSLGQGLEFLIYFQGNSAPDKSGLPSDRFSAERTGGSVSTLTIQRTQQEDSAVYLCASSRRLAGGPYEQYFGPGTRLTVT.